The clone carrying this TCR beta chain turned up a few times. Its cognate antigen is unknown. This CDR3 is also generated by other DNA sequences in the sample. The PCR contained 60 Vbeta and 13 Jbeta primers. Method: immunoSEQ multiplex PCR; TCRdb's copy keeps in-frame clones and lacks some. Here the sample spans a few hundred thousand clones, under 80% being singletons. The data originate from a study of cytomegalovirus exposure and HLA in healthy donors. Study outcomes and limitations: The Asian-associated ancestry cluster reportedly had fewer N-insertions than the approximately 630-donor mean in a later analysis. Among the most significant clusters, several appeared linked to common viral pathogens in a later analysis. Earlier analysis found most TCR beta V segments productive about 87% or about 30% of the time. Roughly uniform sequencing depth across donors was assumed, possibly incorrectly.

Trimming pared 0 bases from V and 3 bases from J, leaving 6 bases between. This CDR3 comprises 13 residues. CDR1 and CDR2 from the germline V gene are MNHEY and SMNVEV (reference sequence). Sequenced input: PBMCs. The TCR comes from a girl aged 2 to 10 in good health and CMV-seronegative. The rearrangement uses TRBV27 and TRBJ2-7; a possible D gene is TRBD2 (5 bases). For the CDR3, the DNA is TGTGCCAGCAGTTTATCAGGGAGCTACGAGCAGTACTTC. This sequence encodes CASSLSGSYEQYF.